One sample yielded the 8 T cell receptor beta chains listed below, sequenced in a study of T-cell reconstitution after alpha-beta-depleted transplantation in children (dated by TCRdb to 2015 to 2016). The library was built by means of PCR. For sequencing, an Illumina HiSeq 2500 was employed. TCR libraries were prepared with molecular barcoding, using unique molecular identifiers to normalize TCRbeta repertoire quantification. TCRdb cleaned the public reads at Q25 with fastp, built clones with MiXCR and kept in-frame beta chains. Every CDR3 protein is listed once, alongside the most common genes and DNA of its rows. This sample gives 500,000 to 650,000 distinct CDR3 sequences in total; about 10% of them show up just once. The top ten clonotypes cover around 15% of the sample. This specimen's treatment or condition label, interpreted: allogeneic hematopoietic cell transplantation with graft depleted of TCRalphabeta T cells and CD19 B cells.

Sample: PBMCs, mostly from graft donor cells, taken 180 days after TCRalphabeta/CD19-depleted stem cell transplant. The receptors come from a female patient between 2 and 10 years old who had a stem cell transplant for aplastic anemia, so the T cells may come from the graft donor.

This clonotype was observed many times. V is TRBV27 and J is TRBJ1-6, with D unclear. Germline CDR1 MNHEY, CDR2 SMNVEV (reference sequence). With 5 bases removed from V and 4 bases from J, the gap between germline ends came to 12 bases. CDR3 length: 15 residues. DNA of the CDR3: TGTGCCAGCAGTCTCAAACTACAGTATAATTCACCCCTCCACTTT. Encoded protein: CASSLKLQYNSPLHF.

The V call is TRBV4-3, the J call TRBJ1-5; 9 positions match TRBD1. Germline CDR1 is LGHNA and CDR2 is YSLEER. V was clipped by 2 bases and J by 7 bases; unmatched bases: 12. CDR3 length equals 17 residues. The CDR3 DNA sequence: TGCGCCAGCAGCCAAAGTAGGGCCACAGGGGGCGGCCAGCCCCAGCATTTT. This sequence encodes CASSQSRATGGGQPQHF.

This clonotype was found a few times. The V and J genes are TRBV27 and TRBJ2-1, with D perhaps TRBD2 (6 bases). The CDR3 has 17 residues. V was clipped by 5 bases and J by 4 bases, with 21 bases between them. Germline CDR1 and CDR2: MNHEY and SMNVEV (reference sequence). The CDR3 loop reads CASSPISPGVGYNEQFF. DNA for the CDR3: TGTGCCAGCAGTCCAATATCACCGGGAGTGGGGTACAATGAGCAGTTCTTC.

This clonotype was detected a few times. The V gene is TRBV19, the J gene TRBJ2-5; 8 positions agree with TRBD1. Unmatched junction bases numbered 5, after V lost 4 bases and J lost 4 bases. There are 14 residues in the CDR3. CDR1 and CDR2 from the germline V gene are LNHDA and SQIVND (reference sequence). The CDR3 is CASSRRTGRETQYF. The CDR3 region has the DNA TGTGCCAGTAGTAGAAGGACAGGGCGAGAGACCCAGTACTTC.

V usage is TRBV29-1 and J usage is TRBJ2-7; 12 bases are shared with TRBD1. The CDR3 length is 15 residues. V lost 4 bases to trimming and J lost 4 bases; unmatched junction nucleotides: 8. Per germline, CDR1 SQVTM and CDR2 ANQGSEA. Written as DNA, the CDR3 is TGCAGCGTTGGGGGACAGGGGGCTTTAGGGTACGAGCAGTACGTC. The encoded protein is CSVGGQGALGYEQYV.

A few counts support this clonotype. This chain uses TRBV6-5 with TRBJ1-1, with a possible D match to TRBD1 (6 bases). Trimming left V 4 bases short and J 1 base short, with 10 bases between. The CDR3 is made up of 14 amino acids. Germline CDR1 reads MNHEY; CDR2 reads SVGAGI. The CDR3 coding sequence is TGTGCCAGCAGTTCGGGACACCGGAACACTGAAGCTTTCTTT. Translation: CASSSGHRNTEAFF.

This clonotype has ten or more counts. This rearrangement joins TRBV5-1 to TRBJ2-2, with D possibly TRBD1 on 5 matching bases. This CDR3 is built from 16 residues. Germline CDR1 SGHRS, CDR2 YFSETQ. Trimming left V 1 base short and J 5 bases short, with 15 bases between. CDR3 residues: CASSLTVGSGTGELFF. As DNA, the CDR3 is TGCGCCAGCAGCTTGACTGTAGGCTCAGGGACCGGGGAGCTGTTTTTT.

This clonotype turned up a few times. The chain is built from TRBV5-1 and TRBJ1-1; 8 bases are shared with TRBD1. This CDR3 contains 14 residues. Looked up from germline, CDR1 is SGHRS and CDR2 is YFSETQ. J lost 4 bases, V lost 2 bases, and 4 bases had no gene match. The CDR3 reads CASSFQGASTEAFF. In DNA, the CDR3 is TGCGCCAGCAGCTTTCAGGGGGCGAGCACTGAAGCTTTCTTT.